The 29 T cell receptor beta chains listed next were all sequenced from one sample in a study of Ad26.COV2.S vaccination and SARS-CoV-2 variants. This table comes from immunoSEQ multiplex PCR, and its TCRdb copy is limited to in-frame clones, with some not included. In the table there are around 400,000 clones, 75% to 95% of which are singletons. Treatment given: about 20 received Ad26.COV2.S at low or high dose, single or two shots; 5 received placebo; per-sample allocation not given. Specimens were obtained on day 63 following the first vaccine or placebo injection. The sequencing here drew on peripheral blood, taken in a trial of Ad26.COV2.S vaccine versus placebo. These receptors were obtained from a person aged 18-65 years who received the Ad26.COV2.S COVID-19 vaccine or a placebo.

In nucleotides, the CDR3 is TGTGCCAGCAGCTTAAAAGCGGGACGTCCCTACGAGCAGTACTTC. Protein sequence: CASSLKAGRPYEQYF. The chain carries TRBV7-2 and TRBJ2-7; TRBD2 matches at 7 bases. The CDR3 totals 15 residues. J lost 2 bases, V lost 2 bases, and 6 bases had no gene match. Germline loops: CDR1 SGHTA, CDR2 FQGNSA.

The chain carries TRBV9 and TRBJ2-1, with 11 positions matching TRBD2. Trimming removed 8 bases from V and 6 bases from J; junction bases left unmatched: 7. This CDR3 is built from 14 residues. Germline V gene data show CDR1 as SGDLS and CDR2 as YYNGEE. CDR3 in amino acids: CASHSGRGGNEQFF. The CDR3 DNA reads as TGTGCCAGTCATAGCGGGAGGGGTGGCAATGAGCAGTTCTTC.

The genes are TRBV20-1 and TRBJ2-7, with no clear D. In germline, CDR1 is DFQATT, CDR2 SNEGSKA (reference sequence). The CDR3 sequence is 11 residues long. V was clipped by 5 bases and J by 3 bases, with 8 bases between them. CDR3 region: CSASTRYEQYF. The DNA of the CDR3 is TGCAGTGCTTCAACCCGCTACGAGCAGTACTTC.

Here the CDR3 DNA reads TGTGCCAGCAGCTTAGGGGGCGACGAGCAGTACTTC. Encoded protein: CASSLGGDEQYF. V and J are TRBV7-6 and TRBJ2-7; tentative D call: TRBD1 (5 bases). The germline CDR1 and CDR2 sequences are SGHVS and FNYEAQ. V was shortened by 1 base and J by 5 bases, with 6 bases between the two germline ends. This CDR3 contains 12 residues.

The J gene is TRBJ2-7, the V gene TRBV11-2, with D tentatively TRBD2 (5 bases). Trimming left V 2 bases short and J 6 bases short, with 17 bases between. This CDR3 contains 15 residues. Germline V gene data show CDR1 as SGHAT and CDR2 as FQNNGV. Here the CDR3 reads CASSLSPSREAEQYF. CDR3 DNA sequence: TGTGCCAGCAGCTTAAGTCCCAGCCGGGAAGCCGAGCAGTACTTC.

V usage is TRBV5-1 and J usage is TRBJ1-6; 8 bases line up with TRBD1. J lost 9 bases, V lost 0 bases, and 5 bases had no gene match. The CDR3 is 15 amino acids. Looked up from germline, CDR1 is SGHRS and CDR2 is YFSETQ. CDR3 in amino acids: CASSLGGDRGSPLHF. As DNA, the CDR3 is TGCGCCAGCAGCTTGGGGGGCGACAGGGGTTCACCCCTCCACTTT. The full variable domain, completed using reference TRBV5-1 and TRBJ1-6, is KAGVTQTPRYLIKTRGQQVTLSCSPISGHRSVSWYQQTPGQGLQFLFEYFSETQRNKGNFPGRFSGRQFSNSRSEMNVSTLELGDSALYLCASSLGGDRGSPLHFGNGTRLTVT.

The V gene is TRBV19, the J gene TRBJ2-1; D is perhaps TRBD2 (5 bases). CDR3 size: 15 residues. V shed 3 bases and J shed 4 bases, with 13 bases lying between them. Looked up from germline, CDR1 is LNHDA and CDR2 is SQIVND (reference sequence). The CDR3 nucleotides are TGTGCCAGTAGTATTTCCGGGAACCTATACAATGAGCAGTTCTTC. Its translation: CASSISGNLYNEQFF.

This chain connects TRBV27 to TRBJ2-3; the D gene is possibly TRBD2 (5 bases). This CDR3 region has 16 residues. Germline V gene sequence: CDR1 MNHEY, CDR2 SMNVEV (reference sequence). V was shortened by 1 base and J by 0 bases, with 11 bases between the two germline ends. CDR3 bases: TGTGCCAGCAGTTTATACGGCGGGCCTAGCACAGATACGCAGTATTTT. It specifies CASSLYGGPSTDTQYF.

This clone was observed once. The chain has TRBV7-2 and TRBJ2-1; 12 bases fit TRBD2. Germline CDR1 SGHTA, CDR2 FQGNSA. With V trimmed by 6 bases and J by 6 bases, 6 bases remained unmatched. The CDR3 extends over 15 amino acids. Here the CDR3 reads CASSLTSGRSNEQFF. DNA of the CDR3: TGTGCCAGCAGTTTGACTAGCGGGAGATCCAATGAGCAGTTCTTC.

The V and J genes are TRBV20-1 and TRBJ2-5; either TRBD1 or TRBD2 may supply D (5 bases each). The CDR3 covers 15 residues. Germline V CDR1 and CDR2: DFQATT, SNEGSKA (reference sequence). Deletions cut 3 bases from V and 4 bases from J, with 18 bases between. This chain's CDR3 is CSASRDLPRGETQYF. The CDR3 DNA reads TGCAGTGCTAGTAGGGACCTCCCGAGGGGAGAGACCCAGTACTTC.

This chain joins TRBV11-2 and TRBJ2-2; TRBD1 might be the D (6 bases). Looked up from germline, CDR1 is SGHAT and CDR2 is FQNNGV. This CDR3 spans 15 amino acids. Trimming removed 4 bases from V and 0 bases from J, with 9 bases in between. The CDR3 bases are TGTGCCAGCAGCTACGGACAGCCGAACACCGGGGAGCTGTTTTTT. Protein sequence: CASSYGQPNTGELFF.

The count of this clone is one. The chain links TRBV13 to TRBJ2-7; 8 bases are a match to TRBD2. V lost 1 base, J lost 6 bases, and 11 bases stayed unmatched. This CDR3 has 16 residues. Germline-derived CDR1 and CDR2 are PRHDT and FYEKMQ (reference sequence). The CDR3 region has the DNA TGTGCCAGCAGCTTAGAGCTGACTAGCGTGGGTTCCGAGCAGTACTTC. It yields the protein CASSLELTSVGSEQYF.

The chain's CDR3 is CASSESRVFSETQYF. The CDR3, as DNA: TGTGCCAGCAGTGAATCGAGGGTTTTTAGCGAGACCCAGTACTTC. This chain links TRBV25-1 with TRBJ2-5, with D perhaps TRBD2 (5 bases). The CDR3 covers 15 residues. V was cut by 1 base and J by 5 bases, with 14 bases left in between. The germline V gene has CDR1 MGHDK and CDR2 SYGVNS.

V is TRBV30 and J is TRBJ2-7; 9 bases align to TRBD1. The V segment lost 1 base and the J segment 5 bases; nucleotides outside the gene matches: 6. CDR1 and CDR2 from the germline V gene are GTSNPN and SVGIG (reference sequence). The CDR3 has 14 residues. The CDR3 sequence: CAWSDWTGDHEQYF. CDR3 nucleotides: TGTGCCTGGAGTGACTGGACAGGGGATCACGAGCAGTACTTC.

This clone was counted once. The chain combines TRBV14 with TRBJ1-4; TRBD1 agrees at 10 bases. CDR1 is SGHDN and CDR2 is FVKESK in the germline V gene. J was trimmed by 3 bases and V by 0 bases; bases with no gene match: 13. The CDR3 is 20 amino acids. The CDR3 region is CASSQDLGQGSFLSNEKLFF. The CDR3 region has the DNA TGTGCCAGCAGCCAAGATTTGGGACAGGGGTCATTTTTATCTAATGAAAAACTGTTTTTT. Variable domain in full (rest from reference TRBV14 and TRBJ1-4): EAGVTQFPSHSVIEKGQTVTLRCDPISGHDNLYWYRRVMGKEIKFLLHFVKESKQDESGMPNNRFLAERTGGTYSTLKVQPAELEDSGVYFCASSQDLGQGSFLSNEKLFFGSGTQLSVL.

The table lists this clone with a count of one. The CDR3 loop is CASSLGGTVPETQYF. For the CDR3, the DNA is TGTGCCAGCAGCTTAGGTGGGACAGTTCCAGAGACCCAGTACTTC. The rearrangement uses TRBV7-8 and TRBJ2-5; TRBD1 agrees at 7 bases. The junction had 6 bases not matched to a gene; V was cut back by 1 base and J by 4 bases. This CDR3 has 15 residues. Germline lookup yields CDR1 SGHVS and CDR2 FQNEAQ.

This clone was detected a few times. As DNA, the CDR3 is TGTGCCAGCAGTCCCTGGACTAGCGGATACTACGAGCAGTACTTC. This sequence encodes CASSPWTSGYYEQYF. This chain connects TRBV28 to TRBJ2-7; TRBD2 agrees at 10 bases. Looked up from germline, CDR1 is MDHEN and CDR2 is SYDVKM. V lost 5 bases and J lost 3; bases outside the gene matches: 7. The CDR3 sequence is 15 residues long.

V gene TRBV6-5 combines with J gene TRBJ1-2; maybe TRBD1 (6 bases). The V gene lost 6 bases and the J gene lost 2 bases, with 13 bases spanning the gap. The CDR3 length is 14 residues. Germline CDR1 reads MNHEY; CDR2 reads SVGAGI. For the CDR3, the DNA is TGTGCCAGCAGATGCGGGACATTAAACTATGGCTACACCTTC. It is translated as CASRCGTLNYGYTF.

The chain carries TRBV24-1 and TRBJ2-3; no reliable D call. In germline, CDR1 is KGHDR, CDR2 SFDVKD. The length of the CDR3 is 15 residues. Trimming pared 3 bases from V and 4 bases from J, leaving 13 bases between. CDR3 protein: CATSDPQSRADTQYF. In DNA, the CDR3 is TGTGCCACCAGTGATCCCCAGAGCCGGGCAGATACGCAGTATTTT.

The CDR3 here is CASSESGTGTYEQYF. The CDR3 DNA sequence: TGCGCCAGCAGTGAGTCCGGGACAGGGACCTACGAGCAGTACTTC. The chain couples TRBV10-1 to TRBJ2-7; TRBD1 matches at 9 bases. Per germline, CDR1 WNHNN and CDR2 SYGVQD (reference sequence). Trimming removed 0 bases from V and 2 bases from J; junction bases left unmatched: 2. This CDR3 comprises 15 residues.

The CDR3 protein is CSVVAGATEAFF. The CDR3, as DNA: TGCAGCGTTGTCGCGGGGGCCACTGAAGCTTTCTTT. The chain joins TRBV29-1 to TRBJ1-1; D may be TRBD1 (6 bases). CDR3 length: 12 residues. V gave up 4 bases and J gave up 4 bases, with 10 bases separating them. Germline V gives CDR1 SQVTM, CDR2 ANQGSEA.

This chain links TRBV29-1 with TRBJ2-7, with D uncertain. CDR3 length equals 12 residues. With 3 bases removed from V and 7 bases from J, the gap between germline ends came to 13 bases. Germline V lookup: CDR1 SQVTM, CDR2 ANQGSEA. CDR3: CSVESVSGEQYF. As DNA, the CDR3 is TGCAGCGTTGAGTCTGTGAGTGGGGAGCAGTACTTC.

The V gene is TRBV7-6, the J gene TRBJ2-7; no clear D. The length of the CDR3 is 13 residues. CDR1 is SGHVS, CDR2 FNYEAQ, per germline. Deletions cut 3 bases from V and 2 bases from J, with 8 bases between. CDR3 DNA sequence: TGTGCCAGCAGCTTCAGTGGGGCCTACGAGCAGTACTTC. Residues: CASSFSGAYEQYF.

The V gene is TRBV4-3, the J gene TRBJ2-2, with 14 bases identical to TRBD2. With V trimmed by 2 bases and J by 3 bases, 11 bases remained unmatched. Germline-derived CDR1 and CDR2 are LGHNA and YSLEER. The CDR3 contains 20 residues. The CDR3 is CASSQQKGTSGSEDTGELFF. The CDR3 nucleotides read TGCGCCAGCAGCCAACAAAAAGGGACTAGCGGGAGTGAAGACACCGGGGAGCTGTTTTTT.

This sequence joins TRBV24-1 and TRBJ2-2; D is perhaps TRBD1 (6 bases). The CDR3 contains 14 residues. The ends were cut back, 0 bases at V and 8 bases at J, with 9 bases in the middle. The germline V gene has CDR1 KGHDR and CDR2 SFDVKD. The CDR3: CATSDLQGMGELFF. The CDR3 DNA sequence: TGTGCCACCAGTGATTTGCAGGGGATGGGGGAGCTGTTTTTT.

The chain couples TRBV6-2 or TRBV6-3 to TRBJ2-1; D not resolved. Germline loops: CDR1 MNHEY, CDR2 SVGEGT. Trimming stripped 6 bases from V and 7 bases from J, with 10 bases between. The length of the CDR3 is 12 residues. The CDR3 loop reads CASSLHVNEQFF. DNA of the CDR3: TGTGCCAGCAGCCTACACGTAAATGAGCAGTTCTTC.

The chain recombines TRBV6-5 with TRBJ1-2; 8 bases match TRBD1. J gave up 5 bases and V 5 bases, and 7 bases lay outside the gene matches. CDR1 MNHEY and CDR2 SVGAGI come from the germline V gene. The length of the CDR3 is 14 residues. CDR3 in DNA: TGTGCCAGCAGTCGAGGGACAGGAATTTATGGCTACACCTTC. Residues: CASSRGTGIYGYTF.

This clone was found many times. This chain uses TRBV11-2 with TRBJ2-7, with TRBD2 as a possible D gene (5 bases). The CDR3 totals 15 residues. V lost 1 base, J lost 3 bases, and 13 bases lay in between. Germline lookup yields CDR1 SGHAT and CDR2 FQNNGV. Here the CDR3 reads CASSLGHSRGYEQYF. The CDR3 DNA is TGTGCCAGCAGCTTAGGACACTCTCGGGGCTACGAGCAGTACTTC.

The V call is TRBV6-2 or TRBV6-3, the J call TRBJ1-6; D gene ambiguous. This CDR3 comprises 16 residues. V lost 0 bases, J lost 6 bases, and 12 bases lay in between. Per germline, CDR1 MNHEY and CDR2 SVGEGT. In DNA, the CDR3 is TGTGCCAGCAGTTACTCGTTGGGGAATCGTAATTCACCCCTCCACTTT. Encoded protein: CASSYSLGNRNSPLHF.